This TCR beta chain is drawn from a study of blood T cell repertoires in COVID-19. The method was immunoSEQ multiplex PCR; TCRdb's version includes in-frame clones alone and lacks a portion of them. The sample consists of fewer than 200,000 clones, 88% of them appearing once. Trimming shortened V by 2 bases and J by 6 bases, and 11 bases separated the two germline ends. The CDR3 is made up of 13 amino acids. Germline V gene data show CDR1 as SGHVS and CDR2 as FNYEAQ. This receptor was taken from a man between 60 and 75 years old with acute or convalescent COVID-19. V and J are TRBV7-6 and TRBJ2-7, with D possibly being TRBD1 (6 bases). The sequenced material came from peripheral blood. The CDR3 DNA reads as TGTGCCAGCAGCTTAATGGACAGTTCCGAGCAGTACTTC. This translates into CASSLMDSSEQYF. Supplemented by reference TRBV7-6 and TRBJ2-7, the full variable domain reads GAGVSQSPRYKVTKRGQDVALRCDPISGHVSLYWYRQALGQGPEFLTYFNYEAQQDKSGLPNDRFSAERPEGSISTLTIQRTEQRDSAMYRCASSLMDSSEQYFGPGTRLTVT.